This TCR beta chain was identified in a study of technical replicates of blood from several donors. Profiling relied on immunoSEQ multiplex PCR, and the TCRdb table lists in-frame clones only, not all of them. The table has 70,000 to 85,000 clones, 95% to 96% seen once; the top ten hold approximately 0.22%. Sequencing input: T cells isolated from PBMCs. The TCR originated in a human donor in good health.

The CDR3 is CASREGNEQFF. The CDR3, as DNA: TGCGCCAGCCGGGAGGGCAATGAGCAGTTCTTC. V usage is TRBV10-2 and J usage is TRBJ2-1; 8 nucleotides align to TRBD2. J lost 6 bases, V lost 8 bases, and 0 bases had no gene match. Germline-derived CDR1 and CDR2 are WSHSY and SAAADI. CDR3 size: 11 residues.